This T cell receptor beta chain comes out of a study of early T cells in non-severe SARS-CoV-2 infection. Study overall: The study sequenced bulk RNA from unsorted whole blood, with chains unpaired. Study-wide findings and caveats: The VDJdb matching leaned toward anti-spike CD8 responses and overlooked private and CD4 specificities.

This clonotype was picked up many times. The target antigen is unknown. The germline gives CDR1 SGHVS, CDR2 FQNEAQ. CDR3 length: 14 amino acids. The V gene lost 2 bases and the J gene lost 2 bases, with 9 bases spanning the gap. Unique molecular identifiers were affixed to single, distinct cDNA molecules. TCRdb called the 5' RACE reads again in MiXCR, with one record for every CDR3 protein. The data show over 45,000 distinct CDR3 sequences, with roughly 7.1% seen just once and approximately 10% held by the top ten. The sequence was collected from an adult who was a healthcare worker with PCR-confirmed SARS-CoV-2 infection or an uninfected control (not recorded which). The chain links TRBV7-8 to TRBJ1-2, with no clear D. The material sequenced was whole blood, taken at baseline. This chain's CDR3 is CASSLSAENYGYTF. The CDR3 DNA sequence: TGTGCCAGCAGCTTATCGGCAGAAAACTATGGCTACACCTTC.